This T cell receptor (beta chain) emerged from a study of T-cell reconstitution after alpha-beta-depleted transplantation in children. The V gene's germline CDR1 is SEHNR and CDR2 FQNEAQ (reference sequence). The CDR3 runs 15 residues. V lost 3 bases and J 7 bases, leaving 15 bases between the germline ends. Unique molecular identifiers were used to barcode this TCRbeta library. TCRdb independently ran MiXCR on the PCR reads; one entry per CDR3 protein. The sample includes approximately 88,000 distinct CDR3 sequences, approximately 12% of them seen just once. This receptor was identified in a human donor who donated a stem cell graft to a child with inherited bone marrow failure. The starting material was PBMCs from the stem cell graft donor, obtained from the stem cell graft. This chain uses TRBV7-9 with TRBJ2-2, with D tentatively TRBD2 (6 bases). The CDR3 coding sequence is TGTGCCAGCAGCTTCGGGACCCACGGGGGCGGGGAGCTGTTTTTT. Translated, it gives CASSFGTHGGGELFF.